This T cell receptor beta chain was observed in a study of cytotoxic CD8 clonotypes in ibrutinib-treated CLL. Generated by immunoSEQ multiplex PCR, the TCRdb table keeps only in-frame clones and is missing some. The table records around 310,000 clones, more than 65% of them present only once. This CDR3 region has 16 residues. Germline CDR1 is GTSNPN and CDR2 is SVGIG (reference sequence). V lost 2 bases to trimming and J lost 7 bases; unmatched junction nucleotides: 11. This rearrangement joins TRBV30 to TRBJ1-4; 9 bases align to TRBD1. This specimen consisted of PBMCs, obtained before ibrutinib treatment. The sequence was collected from a human donor with chronic lymphocytic leukemia. The CDR3 bases are TGTGCCTGGAGTTTGACACCGGGACAGGGTTTTGAAAAACTGTTTTTT. It translates to CAWSLTPGQGFEKLFF.